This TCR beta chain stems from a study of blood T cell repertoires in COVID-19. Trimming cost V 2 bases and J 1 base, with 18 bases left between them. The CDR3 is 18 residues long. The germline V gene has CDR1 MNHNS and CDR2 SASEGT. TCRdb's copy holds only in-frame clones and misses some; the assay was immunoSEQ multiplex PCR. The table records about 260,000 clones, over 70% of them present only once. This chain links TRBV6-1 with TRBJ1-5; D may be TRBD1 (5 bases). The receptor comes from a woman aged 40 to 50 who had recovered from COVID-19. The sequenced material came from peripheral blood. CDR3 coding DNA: TGTGCCAGCAGTGAACTGGGGGACTTTGTGGGGAGCAATCAGCCCCAGCATTTT. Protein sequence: CASSELGDFVGSNQPQHF.